The clone carrying this T cell receptor (beta chain) was observed a handful of times. Each CDR3 protein gets one entry after TCRdb re-called the 5' RACE reads with MiXCR. The profile covers about 96,000 distinct CDR3 sequences, with under 20% appearing a single time and about 6% taken by the ten largest. The record originates from a study of T cells of healthy individuals. The receptor was isolated from a human donor in good health.

The DNA for the CDR3 is TGTGCCAGCAGCCAAGGACAGGGGGCGTCTAGCACAGATACGCAGTATTTT. It translates to CASSQGQGASSTDTQYF. This chain connects TRBV3-1 to TRBJ2-3; 10 nucleotides line up with TRBD1. V lost 1 base and J lost 0; bases outside the gene matches: 4. The CDR3 sequence is 17 residues long. Germline CDR1 and CDR2: LGHDT and YNNKEL (reference sequence).